This entry describes one T cell receptor beta chain. This sample was taken from a study of blood T cell repertoires in COVID-19. Study background: Collection of acute and convalescent COVID-19 samples took place in the United States, Italy and Spain. Nucleic acid was either cDNA or gDNA, and it came from T cells, B-cell-depleted T cells, or PBMCs.

In the study's own analysis: The authors estimated nucleated cell counts from reference gene primer amplification. Measured with immunoSEQ multiplex PCR; TCRdb has only the in-frame clones, and not every one. V, J and clone size derive from that table, while D and trimming were established from the DNA sequence. Among 80,000 to 100,000 clones listed, about nine tenths were seen once. Between the trimmed V and J ends, which lost 4 bases and 6 bases, there was a span of 17 bases. The CDR3 consists of 15 residues. Germline V gene sequence: CDR1 SGHRS, CDR2 YFSETQ. The chain uses TRBV5-1 and TRBJ2-1; tentative D call: TRBD1 (5 bases). The sequence was obtained from a woman between 45 and 60 years old with active or convalescent COVID-19. Sequenced sample: peripheral blood. The CDR3 reads CASSPQGAASNEQFF. As DNA, the CDR3 is TGCGCCAGCAGCCCCCAAGGGGCGGCAAGCAATGAGCAGTTCTTC.